The T cell receptor beta chain under discussion was sequenced for a study of blood T cell repertoires in COVID-19. On the study more broadly: The samples span acute and convalescent COVID-19 from the United States, Italy and Spain. Nucleic acid was either cDNA or gDNA, and it came from T cells, B-cell-depleted T cells, or PBMCs.

Those who participated ranged in age from about 18 to 89 years and resided in 20 to 30 US areas. The recovered donors of Cohort 3 showed two negative PCRs, clearance, or symptom resolution. The assay was immunoSEQ multiplex PCR, and TCRdb's table has in-frame clones only and misses some. The sample consists of a few hundred thousand clones, more than 80% of them appearing once. Germline CDR1 reads MGHRA; CDR2 reads YSYEKL. The CDR3 contains 15 residues. V was pared by 1 base and J by 1 base, with 10 bases between. The J gene is TRBJ1-1, the V gene TRBV4-1; no reliable D call. This TCR derives from a woman younger than 30 who had recovered from COVID-19. Specimen: PBMCs or T cells enriched from blood (not recorded which). CDR3 amino acids: CASSQGGAGNTEAFF. The DNA for the CDR3 is TGCGCCAGCAGCCAAGGGGGAGCAGGGAACACTGAAGCTTTCTTT.